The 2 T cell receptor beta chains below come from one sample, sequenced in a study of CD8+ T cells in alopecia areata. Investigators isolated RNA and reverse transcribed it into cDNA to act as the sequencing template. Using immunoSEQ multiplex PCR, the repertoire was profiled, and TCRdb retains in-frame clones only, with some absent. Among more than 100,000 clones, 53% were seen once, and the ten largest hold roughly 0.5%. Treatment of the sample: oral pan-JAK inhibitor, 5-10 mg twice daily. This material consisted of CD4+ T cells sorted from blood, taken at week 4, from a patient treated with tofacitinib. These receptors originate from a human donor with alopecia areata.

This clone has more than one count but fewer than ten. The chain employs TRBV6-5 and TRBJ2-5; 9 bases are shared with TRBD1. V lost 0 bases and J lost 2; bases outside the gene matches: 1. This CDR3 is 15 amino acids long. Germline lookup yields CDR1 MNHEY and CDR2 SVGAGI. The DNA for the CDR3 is TGTGCCAGCAGTTACTCCGGGACAGGGCAAGAGACCCAGTACTTC. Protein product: CASSYSGTGQETQYF.

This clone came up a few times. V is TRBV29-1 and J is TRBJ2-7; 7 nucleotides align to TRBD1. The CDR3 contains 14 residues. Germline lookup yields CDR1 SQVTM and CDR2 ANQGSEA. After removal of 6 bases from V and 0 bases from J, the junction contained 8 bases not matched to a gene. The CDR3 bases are TGCAGCGTCCGCGACAGGGTAATCTCCTACGAGCAGTACTTC. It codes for CSVRDRVISYEQYF.